The clone carrying this T cell receptor (beta chain) was counted ten times or more. This sample was included in a study of blood T cell repertoires in COVID-19. As for the study in general: The study drew acute and convalescent COVID-19 samples from the United States, Italy and Spain. Sources were T cells, B-cell-depleted T cells, or PBMCs; the material itself was cDNA or gDNA.

CDR3 length equals 13 residues. Germline V gives CDR1 SGHTA, CDR2 FQGNSA. Trimming stripped 1 base from V and 9 bases from J, with 9 bases between. TCRdb's table, derived via immunoSEQ multiplex PCR, lists solely in-frame clones and lacks some. The data show 100,000 to 150,000 clones, 80% seen once. The chain couples TRBV7-2 to TRBJ2-2, with no clear D. The sample was peripheral blood. The receptor comes from a human donor in a cohort sampled during active COVID-19. CDR3 sequence: CASSLVANRELFF. The CDR3 DNA is TGTGCCAGCAGCTTAGTAGCCAACCGGGAGCTGTTTTTT.